This T cell receptor beta chain emerged from a study of persistence of HIV-infected CD4 T cells. Study in general: Anti-CD3/anti-CD28 stimulation activated a higher proportion of cells than antigen stimulation, with lower memory fraction.

J gave up 1 base and V 5 bases, and 1 base lay outside the gene matches. This CDR3 is built from 15 residues. Germline CDR1 and CDR2: SEHNR and FQNEAQ (reference sequence). Anti-CD3/anti-CD28 beads served as a nonspecific positive control stimulus. Responding CD4+ T cells were sorted by upregulation of both CD40 ligand and CD69. A note on this clone: The antigen remains undetermined.

Sequencing used immunoSEQ version 4 in survey mode. Sequenced by immunoSEQ multiplex PCR; TCRdb stores in-frame clones only, minus some. The top ten hold approximately 1% of the sample, which has roughly 45,000 clones, 70% to 90% seen once. Sequences were derived from CD4+ T cells sorted from PBMCs after roughly 18-hour stimulation, sampled from a patient who received antiretroviral therapy. The clonotype comes from an adult man with HIV who was CMV-seropositive. The chain recombines TRBV7-9 with TRBJ2-2, with 10 bases that match TRBD2. The CDR3 DNA reads as TGTGCCAGCAGCCCTAGCGGGGGGAACACCGGGGAGCTGTTTTTT. Protein sequence: CASSPSGGNTGELFF.